The clone carrying this T cell receptor beta chain has more than one count but fewer than ten. The TCRbeta library incorporated unique molecular identifiers. TCRdb reanalysed the PCR reads using MiXCR and keeps one entry per CDR3 protein. The table includes around 340,000 distinct CDR3 sequences, about 14% detected once. This record belongs to a study of T-cell reconstitution after alpha-beta-depleted transplantation in children. Trimming shortened V by 3 bases and J by 1 base, and 10 bases separated the two germline ends. Germline V CDR1 and CDR2: DFQATT, SNEGSKA (reference sequence). The CDR3 covers 15 residues.

This TCR came from a human donor who donated a stem cell graft to a child with Fanconi anemia. The genes are TRBV20-1 and TRBJ2-6; D is uncertain. Sequencing was performed on PBMCs, taken from the stem cell graft. The CDR3 sequence: CSARPFSSGANVLTF. CDR3 nucleotide sequence: TGCAGTGCTAGGCCATTTTCGTCTGGGGCCAACGTCCTGACTTTC.